This TCR beta chain was sequenced during a study of regulatory dendritic cells for organ transplantation. The CDR3 spans 13 residues. V shed 4 bases and J shed 5 bases, with 12 bases lying between them. CDR1 and CDR2 (germline): SGDLS, YYNGEE. Findings and limits, study-wide: Memory CD8+ T cells were the most oligoclonal; naive cells were highly diverse.

The method was immunoSEQ multiplex PCR; TCRdb's version includes in-frame clones alone and lacks a portion of them. Of around 12,000 clones listed, around two thirds are singletons. This clone turned up a few times. The antigen is not known. Sorted subsets were CFSE-labeled and cultured roughly five days with allogeneic dendritic cells. This chain uses TRBV9 with TRBJ2-5; possible D gene TRBD1, 5 bases. The sequence was obtained from a human donor in good health. Sample: naive CD4+ T cells from blood cultured with regulatory dendritic cells. Subset defined: CD45RA+ naive T cells. Here the CDR3 DNA reads TGTGCCAGCAGCATCCAGGGAAGGGAGACCCAGTACTTC. Translating it yields CASSIQGRETQYF.